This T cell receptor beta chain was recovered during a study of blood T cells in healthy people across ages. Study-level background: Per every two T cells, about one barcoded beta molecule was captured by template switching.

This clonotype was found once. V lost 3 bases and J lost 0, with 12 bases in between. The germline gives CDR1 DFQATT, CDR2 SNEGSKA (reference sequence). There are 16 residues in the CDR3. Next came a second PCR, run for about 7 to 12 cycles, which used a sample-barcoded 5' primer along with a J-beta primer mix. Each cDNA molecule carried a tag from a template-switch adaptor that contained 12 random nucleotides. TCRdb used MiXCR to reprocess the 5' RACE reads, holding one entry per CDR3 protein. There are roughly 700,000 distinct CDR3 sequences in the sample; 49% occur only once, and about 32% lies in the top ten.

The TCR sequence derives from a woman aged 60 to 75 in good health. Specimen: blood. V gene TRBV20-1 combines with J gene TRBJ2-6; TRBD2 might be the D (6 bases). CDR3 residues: CSASSGPDSGANVLTF. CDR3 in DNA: TGCAGTGCTAGTAGCGGACCCGACTCTGGGGCCAACGTCCTGACTTTC.